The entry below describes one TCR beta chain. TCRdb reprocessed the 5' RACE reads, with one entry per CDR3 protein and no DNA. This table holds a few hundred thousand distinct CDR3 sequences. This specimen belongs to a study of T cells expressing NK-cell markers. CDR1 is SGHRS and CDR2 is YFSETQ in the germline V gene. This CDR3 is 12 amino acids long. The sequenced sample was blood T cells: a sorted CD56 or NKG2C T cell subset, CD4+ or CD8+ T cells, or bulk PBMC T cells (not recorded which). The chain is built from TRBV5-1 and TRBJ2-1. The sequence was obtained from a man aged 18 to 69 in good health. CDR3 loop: CASSYGGYEQFF. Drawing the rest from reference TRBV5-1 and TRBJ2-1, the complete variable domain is KAGVTQTPRYLIKTRGQQVTLSCSPISGHRSVSWYQQTPGQGLQFLFEYFSETQRNKGNFPGRFSGRQFSNSRSEMNVSTLELGDSALYLCASSYGGYEQFFGPGTRLTVL.